This TCR beta chain is drawn from a study of T-cell memory formation after mild COVID-19. Study-wide findings and caveats: Memory from before infection featured some responding clones, which suggests cross-reactive memory joined. Among contracting clones, CD4+ were mainly CM/EM and CD8+ enriched in EMRA.

The 5'RACE method, run with constant-segment primers, produced TCR alpha and TCR beta cDNA libraries (carrying sample barcodes and UMIs). MiXCR, applied by TCRdb to the 5' RACE reads, yields one record per CDR3 protein. Among 550,000 to 700,000 distinct CDR3 sequences listed, approximately 15% were seen once. With regard to this clonotype: No antigen is known for it.

There are 16 residues in the CDR3. Deletions cut 7 bases from V and 0 bases from J, with 17 bases between. In germline, CDR1 is MNHEY, CDR2 SVGAGI. The sequence came from an adult woman who had mild COVID-19 (a few samples of this study predate the infection). Cell type and time point are not known. The specimen was PBMCs or a T cell subset sorted from them (not recorded which). This rearrangement joins TRBV6-5 to TRBJ2-3; D is perhaps TRBD2 (6 bases). The CDR3 region is CASTRGYGRSTDTQYF. CDR3 sequence (DNA): TGTGCCAGCACCCGGGGTTACGGGAGAAGCACAGATACGCAGTATTTT.